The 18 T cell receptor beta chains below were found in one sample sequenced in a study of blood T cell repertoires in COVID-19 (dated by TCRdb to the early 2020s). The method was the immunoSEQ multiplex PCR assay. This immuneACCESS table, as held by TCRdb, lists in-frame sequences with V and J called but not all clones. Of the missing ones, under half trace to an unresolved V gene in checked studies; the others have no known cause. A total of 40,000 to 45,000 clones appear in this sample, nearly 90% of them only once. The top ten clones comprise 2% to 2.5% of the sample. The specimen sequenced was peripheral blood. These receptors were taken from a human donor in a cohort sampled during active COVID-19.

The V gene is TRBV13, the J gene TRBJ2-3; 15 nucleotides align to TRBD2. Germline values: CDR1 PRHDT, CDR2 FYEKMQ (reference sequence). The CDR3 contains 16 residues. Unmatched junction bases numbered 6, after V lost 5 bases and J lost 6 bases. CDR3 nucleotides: TGTGCCAGCAGCGGACGGACTAGCGGGGGGGCTGATACGCAGTATTTT. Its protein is CASSGRTSGGADTQYF.

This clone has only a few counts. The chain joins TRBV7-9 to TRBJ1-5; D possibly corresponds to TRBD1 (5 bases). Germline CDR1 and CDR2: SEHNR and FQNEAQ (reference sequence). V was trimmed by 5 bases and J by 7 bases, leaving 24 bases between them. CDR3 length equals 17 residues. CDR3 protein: CASSQTFGRTMMQPQHF. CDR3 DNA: TGTGCCAGCAGCCAAACGTTTGGACGGACAATGATGCAGCCCCAGCATTTT.

CDR3 nucleotides: TGCGCCAGCAGTGGGGCCGCGGGGGGGCCTACCGGGGAGCTGTTTTTT. It translates to CASSGAAGGPTGELFF. This sequence joins TRBV5-1 and TRBJ2-2; 9 bases agree with TRBD2. Germline-derived CDR1 and CDR2 are SGHRS and YFSETQ. The CDR3 spans 16 residues. V gave up 5 bases and J gave up 5 bases; unmatched junction bases: 10. The full variable domain, completed using reference TRBV5-1 and TRBJ2-2, is KAGVTQTPRYLIKTRGQQVTLSCSPISGHRSVSWYQQTPGQGLQFLFEYFSETQRNKGNFPGRFSGRQFSNSRSEMNVSTLELGDSALYLCASSGAAGGPTGELFFGEGSRLTVL.

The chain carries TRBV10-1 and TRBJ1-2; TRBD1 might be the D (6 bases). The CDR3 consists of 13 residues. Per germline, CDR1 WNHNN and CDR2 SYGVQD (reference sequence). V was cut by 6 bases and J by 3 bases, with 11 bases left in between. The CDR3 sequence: CASSRDTYYGYTF. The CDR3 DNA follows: TGCGCCAGCAGCCGGGACACCTACTATGGCTACACCTTC.

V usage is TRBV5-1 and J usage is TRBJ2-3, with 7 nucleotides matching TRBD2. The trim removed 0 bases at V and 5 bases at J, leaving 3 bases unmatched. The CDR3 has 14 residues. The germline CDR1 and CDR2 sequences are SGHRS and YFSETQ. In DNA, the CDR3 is TGCGCCAGCAGCTTGGCCTGGGGGGGAGATACGCAGTATTTT. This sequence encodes CASSLAWGGDTQYF.

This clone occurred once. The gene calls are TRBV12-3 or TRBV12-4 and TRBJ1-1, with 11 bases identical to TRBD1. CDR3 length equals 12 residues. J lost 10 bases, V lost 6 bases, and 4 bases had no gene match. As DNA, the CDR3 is TGTGCCAGCAGCCTGGGACAGGGGGTAGCTTTCTTT. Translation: CASSLGQGVAFF.

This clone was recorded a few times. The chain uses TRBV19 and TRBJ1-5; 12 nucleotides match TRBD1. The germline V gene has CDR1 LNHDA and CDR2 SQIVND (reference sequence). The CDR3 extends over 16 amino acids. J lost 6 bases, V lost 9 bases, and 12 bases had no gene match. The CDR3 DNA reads TGTGCCAGCCGTAGGGGGGACAGGGGGCGTTCTCAGCCCCAGCATTTT. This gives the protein CASRRGDRGRSQPQHF.

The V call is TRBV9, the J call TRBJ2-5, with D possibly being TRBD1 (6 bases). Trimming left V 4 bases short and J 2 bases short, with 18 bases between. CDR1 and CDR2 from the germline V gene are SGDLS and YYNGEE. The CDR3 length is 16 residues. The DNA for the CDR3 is TGTGCCAGCAGCCCAGCAGGGGATGTACCTCAAGAGACCCAGTACTTC. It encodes CASSPAGDVPQETQYF.

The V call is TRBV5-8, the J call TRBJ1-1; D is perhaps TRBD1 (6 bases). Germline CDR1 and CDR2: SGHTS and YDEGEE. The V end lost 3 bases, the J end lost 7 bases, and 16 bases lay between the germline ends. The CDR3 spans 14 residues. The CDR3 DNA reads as TGTGCCAGCAGCTCCCAGAGGGACACTTTTGAAGCTTTCTTT. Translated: CASSSQRDTFEAFF. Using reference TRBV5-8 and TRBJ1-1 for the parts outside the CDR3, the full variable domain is EAGVTQSPTHLIKTRGQQATLRCSPISGHTSVYWYQQALGLGLQFLLWYDEGEERNRGNFPPRFSGRQFPNYSSELNVNALELEDSALYLCASSSQRDTFEAFFGQGTRLTVV.

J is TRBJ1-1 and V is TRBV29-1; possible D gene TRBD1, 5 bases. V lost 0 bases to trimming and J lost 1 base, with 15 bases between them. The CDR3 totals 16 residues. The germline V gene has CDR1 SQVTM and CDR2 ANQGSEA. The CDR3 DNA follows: TGCAGCGTTGAAGACGAGGACAACTCTGAGAACACTGAAGCTTTCTTT. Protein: CSVEDEDNSENTEAFF.

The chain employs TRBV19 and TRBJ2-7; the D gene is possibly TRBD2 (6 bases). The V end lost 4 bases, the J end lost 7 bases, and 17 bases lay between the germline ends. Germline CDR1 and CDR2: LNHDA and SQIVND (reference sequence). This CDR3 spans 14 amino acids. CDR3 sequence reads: CASSRANSAGEQYF. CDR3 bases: TGTGCCAGTAGTAGGGCCAACAGCGCGGGGGAGCAGTACTTC.

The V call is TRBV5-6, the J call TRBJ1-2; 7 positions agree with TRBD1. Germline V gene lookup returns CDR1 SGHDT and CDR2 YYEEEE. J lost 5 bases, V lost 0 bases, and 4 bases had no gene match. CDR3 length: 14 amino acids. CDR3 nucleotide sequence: TGTGCCAGCAGCTTGGAGGCAGGGGGATATGGCTACACCTTC. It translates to CASSLEAGGYGYTF.

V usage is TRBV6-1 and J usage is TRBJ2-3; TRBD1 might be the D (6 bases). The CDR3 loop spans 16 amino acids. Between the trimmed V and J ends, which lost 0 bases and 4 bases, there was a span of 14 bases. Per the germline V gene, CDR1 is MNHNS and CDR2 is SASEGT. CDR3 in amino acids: CASSEAMLQGSDTQYF. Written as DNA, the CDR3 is TGTGCCAGCAGTGAAGCGATGTTGCAGGGGTCAGATACGCAGTATTTT.

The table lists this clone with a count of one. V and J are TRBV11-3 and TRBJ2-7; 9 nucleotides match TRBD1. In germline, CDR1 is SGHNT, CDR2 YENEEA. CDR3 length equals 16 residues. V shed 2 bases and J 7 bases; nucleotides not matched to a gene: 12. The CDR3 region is CASSLRPRGQGGEQYF. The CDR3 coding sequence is TGTGCCAGCAGCTTACGCCCCCGGGGACAGGGTGGAGAGCAGTACTTC.

The CDR3 is CASGLVRGTGEQYF. The CDR3 DNA follows: TGTGCTAGTGGTTTGGTACGAGGAACTGGGGAGCAGTACTTC. The rearrangement joins TRBV12-5 to TRBJ2-7; D is ambiguous. Germline CDR1 reads LGHNT; CDR2 reads FRNRAP. The V end lost 0 bases, the J end lost 7 bases, and 13 bases lay between the germline ends. The CDR3 length is 14 residues.

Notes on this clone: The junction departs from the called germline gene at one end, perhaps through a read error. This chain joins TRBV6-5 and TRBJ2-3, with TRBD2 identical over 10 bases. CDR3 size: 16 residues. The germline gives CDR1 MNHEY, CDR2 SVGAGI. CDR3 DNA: TGTGCCAGCAGTTACCTGGCTAGCGGGGGCACAAATACGCAGTATTTT. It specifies CASSYLASGGTNTQYF.

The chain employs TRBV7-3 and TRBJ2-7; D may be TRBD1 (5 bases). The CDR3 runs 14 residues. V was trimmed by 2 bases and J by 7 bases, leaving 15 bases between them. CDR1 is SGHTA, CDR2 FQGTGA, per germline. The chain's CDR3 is CASSLSYGPGEQYF. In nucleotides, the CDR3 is TGTGCCAGCAGCTTATCCTATGGCCCAGGGGAGCAGTACTTC.

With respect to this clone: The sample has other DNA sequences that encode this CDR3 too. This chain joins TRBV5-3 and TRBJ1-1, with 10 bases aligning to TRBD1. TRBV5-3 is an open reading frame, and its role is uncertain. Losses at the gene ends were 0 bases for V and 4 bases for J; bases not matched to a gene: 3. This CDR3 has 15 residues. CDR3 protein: CARSLATGGTTEAFF. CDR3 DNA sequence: TGTGCCAGAAGCTTGGCGACAGGGGGCACCACTGAAGCTTTCTTT.